Below, 15 T cell receptor beta chains from the same sample are listed, as sequenced in a study of CD8 T cells in ankylosing spondylitis. Broader study findings: Seemingly characteristic of ankylosing spondylitis blood was a TCR beta motif consisting of 7 or 8 highly homologous variants.

These TCRs' antigens remain unknown. TCRdb re-called the 5' RACE reads with MiXCR, one entry per CDR3 protein. The repertoire consists of more than 500,000 distinct CDR3 sequences, with about 5% occurring once and the leading ten covering around 3.5%. The sequencing sample was made of blood, either unsorted or a sorted T cell fraction (not recorded which). These TCRs come from a male donor with ankylosing spondylitis.

This chain joins TRBV20-1 and TRBJ2-7; possible D gene TRBD2, 6 bases. Germline lookup yields CDR1 DFQATT and CDR2 SNEGSKA (reference sequence). The CDR3 is 14 amino acids. V was pared by 6 bases and J by 4 bases, with 19 bases between. The CDR3 region is CSAQEASGLYEQYF. As DNA, the CDR3 is TGCAGTGCCCAGGAGGCCAGCGGGCTTTACGAGCAGTACTTC.

This clonotype was found many times. V usage is TRBV28 and J usage is TRBJ1-1; the match to TRBD1 covers 10 bases. Germline CDR1 reads MDHEN; CDR2 reads SYDVKM. CDR3 length equals 14 residues. Trimming removed 8 bases from V and 11 bases from J; junction bases left unmatched: 14. CDR3 DNA: TGTGCCAGCCTAAGACAGGGGGCTTTTGTGGGTGCTTTCTTT. This gives the protein CASLRQGAFVGAFF. Full variable domain (rest looked up from reference TRBV28 and TRBJ1-1): DVKVTQSSRYLVKRTGEKVFLECVQDMDHENMFWYRQDPGLGLRLIYFSYDVKMKEKGDIPEGYSVSREKKERFSLILESASTNQTSMYLCASLRQGAFVGAFFGQGTRLTVV.

This clonotype was seen ten or more times. The chain recombines TRBV29-1 with TRBJ2-6; perhaps TRBD1 as D (6 bases). The CDR3 runs 13 residues. The V and J ends lost 6 bases and 7 bases respectively, with 13 bases between them. Per the germline V gene, CDR1 is SQVTM and CDR2 is ANQGSEA. The CDR3 sequence is CSVTGLGANVLTF. The CDR3 DNA is TGCAGCGTCACAGGGTTAGGAGCCAACGTCCTGACTTTC.

CDR3 bases: TGTGCCAGCAGCCGAACCGGGACAGGATTCCACAATGAGCAGTTCTTC. Encoded protein: CASSRTGTGFHNEQFF. The rearrangement links TRBV6-2 or TRBV6-3 to TRBJ2-1; TRBD1 matches at 8 bases. V gave up 6 bases and J gave up 5 bases; unmatched junction bases: 12. In germline, CDR1 is MNHEY, CDR2 SVGEGT. The CDR3 length is 16 residues.

This clonotype was detected ten times or more. J is TRBJ1-1 and V is TRBV29-1; 9 nucleotides align to TRBD1. Germline V gives CDR1 SQVTM, CDR2 ANQGSEA. This CDR3 has 14 residues. J was trimmed by 0 bases and V by 4 bases; bases with no gene match: 3. In nucleotides, the CDR3 is TGCAGCGTTGGACAGGGGGGTTTGAACACTGAAGCTTTCTTT. This gives the protein CSVGQGGLNTEAFF.

This clonotype was seen a handful of times. V gene TRBV7-2 combines with J gene TRBJ2-7; 7 bases are shared with TRBD2. V lost 5 bases, J lost 7 bases, and 14 bases stayed unmatched. The CDR3 sequence is 15 residues long. The germline CDR1 and CDR2 sequences are SGHTA and FQGNSA. The CDR3 loop is CASSPPGLPGGEQYF. In DNA form, the CDR3 reads TGTGCCAGCAGCCCCCCCGGACTTCCGGGGGGAGAGCAGTACTTC. Looking up the rest from reference TRBV7-2 and TRBJ2-7 gives the full variable domain: GAGVSQSPSNKVTEKGKDVELRCDPISGHTALYWYRQSLGQGLEFLIYFQGNSAPDKSGLPSDRFSAERTGGSVSTLTIQRTQQEDSAVYLCASSPPGLPGGEQYFGPGTRLTVT.

A few counts support this clonotype. J is TRBJ2-7 and V is TRBV5-6; unclear D gene. V shed 4 bases and J shed 3 bases, with 17 bases lying between them. Germline-derived CDR1 and CDR2 are SGHDT and YYEEEE. This CDR3 contains 15 residues. This CDR3 reads CASSPAPTGNYEQYF. DNA for the CDR3: TGTGCCAGCAGCCCGGCCCCGACGGGCAACTACGAGCAGTACTTC. Using reference TRBV5-6 and TRBJ2-7 for the parts outside the CDR3, the full variable domain is DAGVTQSPTHLIKTRGQQVTLRCSPKSGHDTVSWYQQALGQGPQFIFQYYEEEERQRGNFPDRFSGHQFPNYSSELNVNALLLGDSALYLCASSPAPTGNYEQYFGPGTRLTVT.

This clonotype was observed at least ten times. This chain links TRBV28 with TRBJ2-1; 9 bases match TRBD1. The CDR3 totals 14 residues. Losses at the gene ends were 9 bases for V and 6 bases for J; bases not matched to a gene: 9. CDR1 is MDHEN and CDR2 is SYDVKM in the germline V gene. The CDR3 nucleotides are TGTGCCAGGGTGGACAGGGGACCGGTCAATGAGCAGTTCTTC. Amino acids: CARVDRGPVNEQFF.

This clonotype has at least ten counts. This rearrangement joins TRBV5-1 to TRBJ2-2; no firm D call. V dropped 4 bases and J dropped 7 bases, with 23 bases sitting between them. Looked up from germline, CDR1 is SGHRS and CDR2 is YFSETQ. The CDR3 has 17 amino acids. This chain's CDR3 is CASSPGLVAGVGGELFF. The DNA of the CDR3 is TGCGCCAGCAGCCCCGGCCTCGTGGCTGGAGTTGGCGGGGAGCTGTTTTTT.

This clonotype was counted many times. The chain carries TRBV3-1 and TRBJ2-4; 13 bases fit TRBD2. The length of the CDR3 is 19 residues. Germline lookup yields CDR1 LGHDT and CDR2 YNNKEL (reference sequence). With 0 bases clipped from V and 2 bases from J, the junction kept 7 bases outside the gene matches. DNA for the CDR3: TGTGCCAGCAGCCAAGACCCGCGACTAGCGGGAGGACCCAAAAACATTCAGTACTTC. The encoded protein is CASSQDPRLAGGPKNIQYF.

The chain carries TRBV4-2 and TRBJ2-3; 8 bases align to TRBD2. V dropped 0 bases and J dropped 1; count of bases not matched to a gene: 3. The length of the CDR3 is 16 residues. Germline lookup yields CDR1 LGHNA and CDR2 YNFKEQ. The CDR3 loop is CASSQEREGGTDTQYF. The DNA for the CDR3 is TGTGCCAGCAGCCAAGAACGGGAGGGAGGCACAGATACGCAGTATTTT.

In its sample, this clonotype was seen many times. The chain couples TRBV10-2 to TRBJ2-3, with 15 bases matching TRBD2. This CDR3 region has 15 residues. V was pared by 8 bases and J by 4 bases, with 4 bases of the junction left unmatched. CDR1 WSHSY and CDR2 SAAADI come from the germline V gene. The CDR3 DNA reads TGCGCCAGCGGGAGGACTAGCGGGAGGGCAGATACGCAGTATTTT. Its protein is CASGRTSGRADTQYF.

In this sample, this clonotype turned up many times. This chain connects TRBV4-2 to TRBJ1-1, with unresolved D. The CDR3 runs 15 residues. CDR1 LGHNA and CDR2 YNFKEQ come from the germline V gene. V lost 1 base to trimming and J lost 3 bases, with 12 bases between them. CDR3 DNA sequence: TGTGCCAGCAGCCAAGGCATTGGGTTTGACACTGAAGCTTTCTTT. It yields the protein CASSQGIGFDTEAFF.

The CDR3 protein is CASSPHARAAEAFF. The CDR3, as DNA: TGTGCCAGCAGCCCCCATGCCAGGGCCGCTGAAGCTTTCTTT. The chain carries TRBV7-3 and TRBJ1-1, with a weak D call TRBD1 (5 bases). Germline CDR1 reads SGHTA; CDR2 reads FQGTGA. The CDR3 is made up of 14 amino acids. Trimming took off 5 bases at V and 6 bases at J, with 16 bases between the two ends.

Ten or more counts support this clonotype. The chain employs TRBV9 and TRBJ1-2; D is unclear. The CDR3 covers 15 residues. From germline, CDR1 is SGDLS and CDR2 YYNGEE. Trimming took 0 bases from V and 6 from J, leaving 15 bases between them. The CDR3 loop reads CASSVGEGWSDGYTF. The CDR3 DNA follows: TGTGCCAGCAGCGTAGGGGAGGGTTGGTCTGATGGCTACACCTTC.